A selection of T cell receptor beta chains follows, all from one sample in a study of monozygotic twins with inflammatory bowel disease. TCRdb re-analyzed the 5' RACE reads; it lists each CDR3 protein once, without DNA. This specimen shows over 100,000 distinct CDR3 sequences; the ten leading clones hold around 12%. Input material: blood. The receptor source for this set is a human donor with ulcerative colitis or Crohn's disease, or a healthy co-twin of an affected twin (not recorded which). Each CDR3 is given with its conserved first and last residue.

J gene: TRBJ2-1
V gene: TRBV20-1
CDR3 protein: CSASRGPIYNEQFF

J gene: TRBJ2-3
V gene: TRBV29-1
CDR3 protein: CSVEVRTGGGSDTQYF

J gene: TRBJ2-7
V gene: TRBV29-1
CDR3 protein: CSAKGQGAGYEQYF

J gene: TRBJ1-4
V gene: TRBV7-2
CDR3 protein: CASSLGGITNEKLFF

J gene: TRBJ2-1
V gene: TRBV20-1
CDR3 protein: CRGLAGAGEQFF

J gene: TRBJ2-7
V gene: TRBV6-2/TRBV6-3
CDR3 protein: CASPHGKRGSGSGGYEQYF

J gene: TRBJ1-4
V gene: TRBV6-1
CDR3 protein: CASGNTGRGEKLFF

J gene: TRBJ1-5
V gene: TRBV18
CDR3 protein: CASSPLPKDQPQHF

J gene: TRBJ2-5
V gene: TRBV12-5
CDR3 protein: CASGGATEETQYF

J gene: TRBJ2-1
V gene: TRBV11-2
CDR3 protein: CASSLRVSGGYNEQFF

J gene: TRBJ2-3
V gene: TRBV15
CDR3 protein: CATSRDRASTDTQYF

J gene: TRBJ2-7
V gene: TRBV12-2
CDR3 protein: CASRLSPGQRKREQYF